This T cell receptor beta chain derives from a study of control samples from healthy donors and cancer patients. The method was immunoSEQ multiplex PCR; TCRdb's version includes in-frame clones alone and lacks a portion of them. The sample carries about 98,000 clones, 70% to 80% recorded once. V lost 2 bases to trimming and J lost 5 bases, with 13 bases between them. Germline lookup yields CDR1 SGHKS and CDR2 YYEKEE (reference sequence). This CDR3 contains 15 residues. Material: blood. This sequence was found in a woman aged 25 to 39 in good health. The chain combines TRBV5-5 with TRBJ2-2, with D perhaps assigned TRBD1 or TRBD2 (5 bases each). CDR3 region: CASSFLPWGTGELFF. DNA of the CDR3: TGTGCCAGCAGCTTTCTTCCTTGGGGGACCGGGGAGCTGTTTTTT.